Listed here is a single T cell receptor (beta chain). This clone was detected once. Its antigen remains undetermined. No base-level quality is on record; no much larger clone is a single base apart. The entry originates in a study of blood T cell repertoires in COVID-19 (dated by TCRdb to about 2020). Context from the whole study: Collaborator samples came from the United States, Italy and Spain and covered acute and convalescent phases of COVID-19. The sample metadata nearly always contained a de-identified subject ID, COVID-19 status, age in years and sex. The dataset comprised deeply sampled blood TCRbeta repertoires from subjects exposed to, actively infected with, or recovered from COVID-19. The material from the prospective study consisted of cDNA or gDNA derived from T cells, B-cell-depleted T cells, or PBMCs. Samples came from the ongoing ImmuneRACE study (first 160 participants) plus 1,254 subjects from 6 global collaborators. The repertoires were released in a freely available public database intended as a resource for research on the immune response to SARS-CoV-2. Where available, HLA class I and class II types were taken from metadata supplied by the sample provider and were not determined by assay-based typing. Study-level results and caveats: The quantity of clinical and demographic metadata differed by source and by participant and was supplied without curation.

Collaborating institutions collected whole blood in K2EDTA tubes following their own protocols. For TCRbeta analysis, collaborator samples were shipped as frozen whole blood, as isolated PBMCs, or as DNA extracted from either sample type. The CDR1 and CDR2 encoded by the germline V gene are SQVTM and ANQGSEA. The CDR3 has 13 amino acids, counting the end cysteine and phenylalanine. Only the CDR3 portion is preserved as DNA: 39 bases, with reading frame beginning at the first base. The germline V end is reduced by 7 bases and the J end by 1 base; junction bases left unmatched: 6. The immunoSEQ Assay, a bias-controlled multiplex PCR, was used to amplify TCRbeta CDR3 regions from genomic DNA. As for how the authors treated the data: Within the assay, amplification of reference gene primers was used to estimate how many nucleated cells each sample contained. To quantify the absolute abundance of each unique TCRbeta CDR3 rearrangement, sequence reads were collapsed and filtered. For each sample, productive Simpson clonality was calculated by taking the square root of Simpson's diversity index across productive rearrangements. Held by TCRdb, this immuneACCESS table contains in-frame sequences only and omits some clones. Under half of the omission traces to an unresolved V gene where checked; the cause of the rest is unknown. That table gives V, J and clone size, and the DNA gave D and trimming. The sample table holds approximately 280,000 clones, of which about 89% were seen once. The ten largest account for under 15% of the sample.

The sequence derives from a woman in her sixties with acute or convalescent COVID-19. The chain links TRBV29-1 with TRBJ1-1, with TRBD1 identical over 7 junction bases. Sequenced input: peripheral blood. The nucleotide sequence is TGCAGCGGGGGGGGACAGACGAACACTGAAGCTTTCTTT. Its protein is CSGGGQTNTEAFF. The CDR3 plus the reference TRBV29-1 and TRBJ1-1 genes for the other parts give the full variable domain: SAVISQKPSRDICQRGTSLTIQCQVDSQVTMMFWYRQQPGQSLTLIATANQGSEATYESGFVIDKFPISRPNLTFSTLTVSNMSPEDSSIYLCSGGGQTNTEAFFGQGTRLTVV.